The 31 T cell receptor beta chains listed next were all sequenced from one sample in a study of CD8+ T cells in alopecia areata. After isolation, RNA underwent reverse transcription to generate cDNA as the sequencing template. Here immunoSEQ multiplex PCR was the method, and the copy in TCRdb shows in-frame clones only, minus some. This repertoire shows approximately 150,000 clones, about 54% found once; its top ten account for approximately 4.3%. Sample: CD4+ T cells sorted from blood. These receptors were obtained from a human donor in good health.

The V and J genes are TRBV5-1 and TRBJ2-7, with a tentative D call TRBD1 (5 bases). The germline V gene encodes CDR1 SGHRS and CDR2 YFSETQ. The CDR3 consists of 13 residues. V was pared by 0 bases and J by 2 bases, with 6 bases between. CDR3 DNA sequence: TGCGCCAGCAGCTTGGCCAGGGCCTACGAGCAGTACTTC. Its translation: CASSLARAYEQYF. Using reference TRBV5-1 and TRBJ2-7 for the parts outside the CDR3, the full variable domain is KAGVTQTPRYLIKTRGQQVTLSCSPISGHRSVSWYQQTPGQGLQFLFEYFSETQRNKGNFPGRFSGRQFSNSRSEMNVSTLELGDSALYLCASSLARAYEQYFGPGTRLTVT.

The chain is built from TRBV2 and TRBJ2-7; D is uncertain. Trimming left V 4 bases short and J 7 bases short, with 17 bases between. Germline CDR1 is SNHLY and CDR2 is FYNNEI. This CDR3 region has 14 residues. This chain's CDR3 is CASSGAARVSEQYF. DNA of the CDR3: TGTGCCAGCAGTGGAGCTGCCCGAGTGAGTGAGCAGTACTTC.

The CDR3 reads CASSVDAGGLGPKNIQYF. The CDR3 DNA sequence: TGTGCCAGCAGCGTAGATGCAGGGGGCCTTGGACCCAAAAACATTCAGTACTTC. The V and J genes are TRBV9 and TRBJ2-4; 8 bases map to TRBD1. Germline trimming cut 0 bases from V and 2 bases from J; bases unmatched to any gene: 10. CDR1 and CDR2 from the germline V gene are SGDLS and YYNGEE. The CDR3 sequence is 18 residues long.

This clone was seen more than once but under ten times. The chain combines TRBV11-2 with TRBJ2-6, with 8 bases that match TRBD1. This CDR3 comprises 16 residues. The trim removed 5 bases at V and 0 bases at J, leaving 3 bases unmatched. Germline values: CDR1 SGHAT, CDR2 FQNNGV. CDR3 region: CASSTDRGSGANVLTF. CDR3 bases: TGTGCCAGCAGCACCGACAGGGGCTCTGGGGCCAACGTCCTGACTTTC.

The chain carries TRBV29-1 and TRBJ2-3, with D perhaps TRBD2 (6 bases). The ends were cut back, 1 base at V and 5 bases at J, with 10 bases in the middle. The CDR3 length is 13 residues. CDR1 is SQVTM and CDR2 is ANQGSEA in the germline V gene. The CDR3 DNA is TGCAGCGTTGAAGTCGCGGGGAGAGATACGCAGTATTTT. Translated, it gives CSVEVAGRDTQYF.

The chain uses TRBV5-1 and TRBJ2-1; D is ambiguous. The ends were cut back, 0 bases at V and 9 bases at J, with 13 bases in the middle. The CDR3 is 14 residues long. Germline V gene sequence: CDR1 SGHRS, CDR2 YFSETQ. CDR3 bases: TGCGCCAGCAGCTTGGGAGGTACAGCCGGTGAGCAGTTCTTC. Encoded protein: CASSLGGTAGEQFF.

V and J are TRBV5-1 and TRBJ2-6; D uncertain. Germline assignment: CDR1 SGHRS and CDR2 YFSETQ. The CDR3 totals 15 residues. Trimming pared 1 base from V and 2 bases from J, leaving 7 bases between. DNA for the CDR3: TGCGCCAGCAGCTTGAACGCCGCTGGGGCCAACGTCCTGACTTTC. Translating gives CASSLNAAGANVLTF.

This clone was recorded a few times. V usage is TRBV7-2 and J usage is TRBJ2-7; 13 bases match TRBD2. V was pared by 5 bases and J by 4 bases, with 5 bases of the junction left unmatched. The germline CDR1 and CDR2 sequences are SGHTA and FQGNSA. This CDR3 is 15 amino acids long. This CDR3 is CASSTRTSGSYEQYF. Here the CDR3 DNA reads TGTGCCAGCAGCACCCGGACTAGCGGGAGTTACGAGCAGTACTTC. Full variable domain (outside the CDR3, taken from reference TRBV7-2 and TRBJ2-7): GAGVSQSPSNKVTEKGKDVELRCDPISGHTALYWYRQSLGQGLEFLIYFQGNSAPDKSGLPSDRFSAERTGGSVSTLTIQRTQQEDSAVYLCASSTRTSGSYEQYFGPGTRLTVT.

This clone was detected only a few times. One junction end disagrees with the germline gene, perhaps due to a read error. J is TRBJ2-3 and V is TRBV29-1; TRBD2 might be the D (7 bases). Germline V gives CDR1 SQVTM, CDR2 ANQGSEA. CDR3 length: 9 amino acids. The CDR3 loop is CSVGGGPNF. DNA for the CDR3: TGCAGCGTGGGAGGGGGGCCGAATTTT.

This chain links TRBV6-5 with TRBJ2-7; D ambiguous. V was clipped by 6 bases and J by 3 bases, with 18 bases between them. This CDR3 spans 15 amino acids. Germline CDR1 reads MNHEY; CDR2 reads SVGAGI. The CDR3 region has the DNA TGTGCCAGCAGACGAGCACTGACGGAATACTACGAGCAGTACTTC. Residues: CASRRALTEYYEQYF.

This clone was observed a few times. In nucleotides, the CDR3 is TGCGCCAGCAGCCAGGTATCGATGCGCTACGAGCAGTACTTC. This sequence encodes CASSQVSMRYEQYF. The gene calls are TRBV4-1 and TRBJ2-7; D is ambiguous. The germline V gene has CDR1 MGHRA and CDR2 YSYEKL. The CDR3 contains 14 residues. Trimming took 3 bases from V and 3 from J, leaving 12 bases between them.

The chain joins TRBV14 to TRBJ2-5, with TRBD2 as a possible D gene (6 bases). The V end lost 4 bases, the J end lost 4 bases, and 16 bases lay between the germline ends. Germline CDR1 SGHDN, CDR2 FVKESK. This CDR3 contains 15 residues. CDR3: CASSPVLGGRETQYF. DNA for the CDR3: TGTGCCAGCAGCCCCGTGTTGGGGGGTCGAGAGACCCAGTACTTC.

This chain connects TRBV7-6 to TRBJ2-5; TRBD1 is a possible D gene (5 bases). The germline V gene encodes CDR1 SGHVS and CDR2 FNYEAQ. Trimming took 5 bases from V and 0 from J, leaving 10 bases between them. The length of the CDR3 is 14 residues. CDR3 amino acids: CASSPSTDQETQYF. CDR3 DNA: TGTGCCAGCAGCCCATCGACAGACCAAGAGACCCAGTACTTC.

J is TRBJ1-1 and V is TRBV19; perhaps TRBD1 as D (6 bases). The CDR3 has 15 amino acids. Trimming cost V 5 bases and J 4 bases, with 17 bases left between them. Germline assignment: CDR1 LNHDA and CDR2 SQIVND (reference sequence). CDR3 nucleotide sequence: TGTGCCAGTAGTCTACAGGGAGCCGGGGGCACTGAAGCTTTCTTT. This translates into CASSLQGAGGTEAFF.

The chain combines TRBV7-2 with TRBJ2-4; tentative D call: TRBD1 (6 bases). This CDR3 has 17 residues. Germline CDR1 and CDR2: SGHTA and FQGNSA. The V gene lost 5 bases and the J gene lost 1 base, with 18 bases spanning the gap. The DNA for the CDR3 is TGTGCCAGCAGCATTTCCCCAGGGGTAGCGGCCAAAAACATTCAGTACTTC. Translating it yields CASSISPGVAAKNIQYF.

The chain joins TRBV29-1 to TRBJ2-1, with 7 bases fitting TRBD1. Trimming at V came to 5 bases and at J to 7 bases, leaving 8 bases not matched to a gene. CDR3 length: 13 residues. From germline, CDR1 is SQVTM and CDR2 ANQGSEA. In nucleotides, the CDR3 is TGCAGCGTTAAGTGGCAGGGGGTGAATGAGCAGTTCTTC. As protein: CSVKWQGVNEQFF.

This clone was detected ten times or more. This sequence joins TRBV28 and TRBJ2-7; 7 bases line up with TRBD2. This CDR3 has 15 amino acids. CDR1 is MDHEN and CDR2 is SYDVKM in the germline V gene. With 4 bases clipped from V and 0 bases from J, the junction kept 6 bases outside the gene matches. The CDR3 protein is CASSSPGTTSYEQYF. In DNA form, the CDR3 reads TGTGCCAGCAGTTCCCCCGGGACTACCTCCTACGAGCAGTACTTC.

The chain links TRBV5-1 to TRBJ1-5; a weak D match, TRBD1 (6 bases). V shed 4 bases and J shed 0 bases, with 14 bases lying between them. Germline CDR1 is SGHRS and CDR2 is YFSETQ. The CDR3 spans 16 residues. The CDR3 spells CASSLGPDSSNQPQHF. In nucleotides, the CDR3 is TGCGCCAGCAGCCTAGGGCCGGACAGTAGCAATCAGCCCCAGCATTTT.

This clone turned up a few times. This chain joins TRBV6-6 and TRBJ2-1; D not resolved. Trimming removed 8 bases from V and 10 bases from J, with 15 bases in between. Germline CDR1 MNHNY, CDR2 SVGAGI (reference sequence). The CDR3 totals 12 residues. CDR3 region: CASRRSSWEQFF. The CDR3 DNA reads TGTGCCAGCCGCCGCTCTTCATGGGAGCAGTTCTTC.

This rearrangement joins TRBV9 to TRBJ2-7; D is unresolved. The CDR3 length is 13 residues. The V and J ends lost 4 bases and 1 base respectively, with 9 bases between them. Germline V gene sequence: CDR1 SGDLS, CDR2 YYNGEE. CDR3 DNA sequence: TGTGCCAGCAGCATCGGAGAGTCCTACGAGCAGTACTTC. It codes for CASSIGESYEQYF.

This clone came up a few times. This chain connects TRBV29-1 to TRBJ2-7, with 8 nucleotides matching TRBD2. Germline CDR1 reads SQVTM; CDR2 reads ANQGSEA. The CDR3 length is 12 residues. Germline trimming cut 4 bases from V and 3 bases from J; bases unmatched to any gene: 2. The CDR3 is CSVVGLDYEQYF. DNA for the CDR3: TGCAGCGTTGTGGGACTAGACTACGAGCAGTACTTC.

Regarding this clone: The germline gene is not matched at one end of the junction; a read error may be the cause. The CDR3 loop is CASSKDNNYGYTF. In nucleotides, the CDR3 is TGCGCCAGCAGCAAAGACAATAACTATGGCTACACCTTC. This chain connects TRBV4-1 to TRBJ1-2, with unresolved D. Germline V gene data show CDR1 as MGHRA and CDR2 as YSYEKL. The CDR3 totals 13 residues.

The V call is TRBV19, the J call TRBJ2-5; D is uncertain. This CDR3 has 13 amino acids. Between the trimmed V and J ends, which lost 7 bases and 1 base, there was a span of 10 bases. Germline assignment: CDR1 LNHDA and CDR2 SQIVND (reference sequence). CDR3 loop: CASIGQLQETQYF. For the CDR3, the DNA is TGTGCCAGTATCGGGCAGCTCCAAGAGACCCAGTACTTC.

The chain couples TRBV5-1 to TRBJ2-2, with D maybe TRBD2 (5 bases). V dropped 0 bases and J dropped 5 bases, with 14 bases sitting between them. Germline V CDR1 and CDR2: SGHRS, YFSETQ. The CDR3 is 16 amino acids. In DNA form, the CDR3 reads TGCGCCAGCAGCTTGGAACCGGGCCGGAGGACCGGGGAGCTGTTTTTT. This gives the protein CASSLEPGRRTGELFF. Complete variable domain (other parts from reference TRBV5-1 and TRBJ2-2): KAGVTQTPRYLIKTRGQQVTLSCSPISGHRSVSWYQQTPGQGLQFLFEYFSETQRNKGNFPGRFSGRQFSNSRSEMNVSTLELGDSALYLCASSLEPGRRTGELFFGEGSRLTVL.

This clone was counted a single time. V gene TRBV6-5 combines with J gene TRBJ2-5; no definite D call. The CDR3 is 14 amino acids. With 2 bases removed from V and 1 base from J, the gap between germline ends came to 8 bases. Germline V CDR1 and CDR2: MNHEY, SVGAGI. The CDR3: CASSYPGRQETQYF. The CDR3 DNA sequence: TGTGCCAGCAGTTACCCCGGGCGCCAAGAGACCCAGTACTTC.

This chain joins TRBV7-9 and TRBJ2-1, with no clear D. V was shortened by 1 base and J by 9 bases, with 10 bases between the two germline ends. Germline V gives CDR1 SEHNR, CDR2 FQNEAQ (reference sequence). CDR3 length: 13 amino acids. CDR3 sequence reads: CASSLGRWAEQFF. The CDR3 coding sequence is TGTGCCAGCAGCTTAGGCCGGTGGGCTGAGCAGTTCTTC.

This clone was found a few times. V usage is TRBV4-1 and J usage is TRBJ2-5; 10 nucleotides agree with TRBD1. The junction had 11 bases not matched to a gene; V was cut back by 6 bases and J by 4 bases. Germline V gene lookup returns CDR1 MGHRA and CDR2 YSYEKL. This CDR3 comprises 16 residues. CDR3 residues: CASSHPGQGKRETQYF. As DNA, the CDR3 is TGCGCCAGCAGTCACCCGGGACAGGGGAAGAGAGAGACCCAGTACTTC.

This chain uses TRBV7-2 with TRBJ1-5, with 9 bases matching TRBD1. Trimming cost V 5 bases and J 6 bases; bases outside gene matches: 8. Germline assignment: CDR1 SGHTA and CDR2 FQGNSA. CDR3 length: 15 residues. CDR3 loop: CASSQDRGGGQPQHF. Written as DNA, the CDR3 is TGTGCCAGCAGCCAGGACAGGGGAGGGGGTCAGCCCCAGCATTTT. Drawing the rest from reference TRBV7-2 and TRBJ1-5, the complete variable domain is GAGVSQSPSNKVTEKGKDVELRCDPISGHTALYWYRQSLGQGLEFLIYFQGNSAPDKSGLPSDRFSAERTGGSVSTLTIQRTQQEDSAVYLCASSQDRGGGQPQHFGDGTRLSIL.

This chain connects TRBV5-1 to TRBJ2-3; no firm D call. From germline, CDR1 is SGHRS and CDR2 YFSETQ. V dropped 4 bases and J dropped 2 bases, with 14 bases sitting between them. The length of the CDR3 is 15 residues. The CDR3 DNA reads TGCGCCAGCAGCCCGGCACAGACGATCACAGATACGCAGTATTTT. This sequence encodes CASSPAQTITDTQYF.

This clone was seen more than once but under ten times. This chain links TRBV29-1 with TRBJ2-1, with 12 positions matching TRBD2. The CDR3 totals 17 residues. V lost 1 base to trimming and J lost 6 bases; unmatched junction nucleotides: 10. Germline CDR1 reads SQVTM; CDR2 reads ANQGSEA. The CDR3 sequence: CSVEGVRTSGRSNEQFF. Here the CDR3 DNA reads TGCAGCGTTGAAGGGGTGAGAACTAGCGGGAGGAGCAATGAGCAGTTCTTC.

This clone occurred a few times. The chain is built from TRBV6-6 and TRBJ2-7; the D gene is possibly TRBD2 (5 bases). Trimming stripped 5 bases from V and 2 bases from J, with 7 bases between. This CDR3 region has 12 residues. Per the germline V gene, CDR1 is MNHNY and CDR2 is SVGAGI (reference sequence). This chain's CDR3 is CASSPGTYEQYF. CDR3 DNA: TGTGCCAGCAGTCCGGGGACCTACGAGCAGTACTTC.